This is a list of T cell receptor beta chains from one sample in a study of shared clonotypes between healthy human individuals. Measured with immunoSEQ multiplex PCR; TCRdb has only the in-frame clones, and not every one. Here the sample spans about 600,000 clones, about 95% being singletons. Material: naive CD8+ T cells sorted from blood. The source is a woman aged 25 to 39 in good health. Both conserved end residues are part of each CDR3.

v_call: TRBV11-1
j_call: TRBJ1-1
cdr3_aa: CASSLRGNTEAFF

v_call: TRBV7-9
j_call: TRBJ2-5
cdr3_aa: CASSANPGWAQETQYF

v_call: TRBV10-2
j_call: TRBJ1-5
cdr3_aa: CASSESLGQPQHF

v_call: TRBV6-5
j_call: TRBJ1-2
cdr3_aa: CASSLGQGGGYTF

v_call: TRBV27
j_call: TRBJ2-7
cdr3_aa: CASSPNMGGYEQYF

v_call: TRBV28
j_call: TRBJ2-1
cdr3_aa: CASSRSKYEQFF

v_call: TRBV6-1
j_call: TRBJ1-2
cdr3_aa: CASKDRIETLYGYTF

v_call: TRBV5-6
j_call: TRBJ2-1
cdr3_aa: CASSFGQGSEQFF

v_call: TRBV2
j_call: TRBJ1-1
cdr3_aa: CASSEGVWVNTEAFF

v_call: TRBV13
j_call: TRBJ2-1
cdr3_aa: CASSFPGKNEQFF

v_call: TRBV13
j_call: TRBJ2-3
cdr3_aa: CASSLSLGEMGTDTQYF

v_call: TRBV15
j_call: TRBJ1-1
cdr3_aa: CATSRDLSGEAFF

v_call: TRBV15
j_call: TRBJ2-5
cdr3_aa: CATSNHGVWETQYF

v_call: TRBV6-5
j_call: TRBJ2-1
cdr3_aa: CASSYRGPGNEQFF

v_call: TRBV2
j_call: TRBJ1-5
cdr3_aa: CASSSARAGNQPQHF

v_call: TRBV27
j_call: TRBJ2-3
cdr3_aa: CASSHPGLVRDTQYF

v_call: TRBV29-1
j_call: TRBJ2-7
cdr3_aa: CSVELGTAGEQYF

v_call: TRBV6-5
j_call: TRBJ1-6
cdr3_aa: CASGGEWSSPLHF

v_call: TRBV5-6
j_call: TRBJ2-5
cdr3_aa: CATQDSQETQYF

v_call: TRBV9
j_call: TRBJ1-1
cdr3_aa: CASSVLGDGTEAFF

v_call: TRBV27
j_call: TRBJ1-5
cdr3_aa: CASSLSWGSSNQPQHF

v_call: TRBV5-1
j_call: TRBJ2-1
cdr3_aa: CASSLGLAGWNEQFF

v_call: TRBV28
j_call: TRBJ2-3
cdr3_aa: CASSSRLAGASDTQYF

v_call: TRBV18
j_call: TRBJ2-7
cdr3_aa: CASSRGQGKSYEQYF

v_call: TRBV28
j_call: TRBJ2-2
cdr3_aa: CASSFGETNTGELFF

v_call: TRBV30
j_call: TRBJ2-7
cdr3_aa: CAWNLPGRSPSLSGTGFIYEQYF

v_call: TRBV30
j_call: TRBJ2-1
cdr3_aa: CACDCEGEYNEQFF

v_call: TRBV19
j_call: TRBJ1-1
cdr3_aa: CASSIDLAANTEAFF

v_call: TRBV30
j_call: TRBJ1-1
cdr3_aa: CAWTPSSGTAEAFF

v_call: TRBV7-2
j_call: TRBJ2-1
cdr3_aa: CASSGKTSMGSYNEQFF

v_call: TRBV5-4
j_call: TRBJ2-7
cdr3_aa: CASSLDGGGYEQYF

v_call: TRBV11-2
j_call: TRBJ1-2
cdr3_aa: CASSLVAGSEGGYTF

v_call: TRBV27
j_call: TRBJ2-3
cdr3_aa: CASGVPTASTDTQYF

v_call: TRBV5-1
j_call: TRBJ2-7
cdr3_aa: CASSLAQLSPYEQYF

v_call: TRBV7-9
j_call: TRBJ2-1
cdr3_aa: CASSWTSGGPPMMGDEQFF

v_call: TRBV11-2
j_call: TRBJ1-1
cdr3_aa: CASSSGRITEAFF

v_call: TRBV4-2
j_call: TRBJ2-7
cdr3_aa: CASSHGLAGGQEQYF

v_call: TRBV6-5
j_call: TRBJ2-3
cdr3_aa: CASTLGRSTDTQYF

v_call: TRBV19
j_call: TRBJ1-5
cdr3_aa: CASSIPLGFSPQHF

v_call: TRBV9
j_call: TRBJ2-3
cdr3_aa: CASSEAGGSGTDTQYF

v_call: TRBV27
j_call: TRBJ1-5
cdr3_aa: CASSLRQVDQPQHF

v_call: TRBV28
j_call: TRBJ1-1
cdr3_aa: CASSGGILGTEAFF

v_call: TRBV28
j_call: TRBJ2-3
cdr3_aa: CASTTLGPSGRPVTQYF

v_call: TRBV27
j_call: TRBJ1-1
cdr3_aa: CASRDQGNTEAFF

v_call: TRBV5-5
j_call: TRBJ1-4
cdr3_aa: CASSPGGAEKLFF

v_call: TRBV19
j_call: TRBJ2-1
cdr3_aa: CASSILRGAYNEQFF

v_call: TRBV6-1
j_call: TRBJ2-1
cdr3_aa: CASSVPQGRFF

v_call: TRBV29-1
j_call: TRBJ2-7
cdr3_aa: CSAYGRAGGRYEQYF

v_call: TRBV29-1
j_call: TRBJ1-3
cdr3_aa: CSVDGFEAESGNTIYF

v_call: TRBV2
j_call: TRBJ1-4
cdr3_aa: CASSLTGATNEKLFF

v_call: TRBV5-1
j_call: TRBJ1-2
cdr3_aa: CASSLGQGLAGYTF

v_call: TRBV11-2
j_call: TRBJ2-7
cdr3_aa: CASSFGLWGSYEQYF

v_call: TRBV6-6
j_call: TRBJ2-3
cdr3_aa: CAMAGGPGDTQYF

v_call: TRBV5-4
j_call: TRBJ1-2
cdr3_aa: CASSEGTGSFNYGYTF

v_call: TRBV27
j_call: TRBJ2-7
cdr3_aa: CASSALASYSYEQYF